The rows below give T cell receptor beta chains drawn from one sample of a study of CD8+ T cells in alopecia areata. The table came from immunoSEQ multiplex PCR; TCRdb's copy has only in-frame clones and leaves some out. This table has around 250,000 clones, roughly two thirds appearing once. This specimen was CD4+ T cells sorted from blood, taken at week 0. These receptors originate from a human donor with alopecia areata. The CDR3 runs from the conserved cysteine through the conserved F or W. Fields, in order: CDR3 DNA, CDR3 protein, V gene, clone size, D gene, J gene. A D gene is named only where the DNA matches it firmly. The listing skips clone size in some rows; elsewhere it reads once, few, many or a size class.

DNA: TGTGCCAGCAGTTCTCCCCGGGGTAGCGGAAACATTCAGTACTTC
CDR3: CASSSPRGSGNIQYF
V: TRBV11-2
size: .
D: .
J: TRBJ2-4

DNA: TGTGCCAGCAGCCCACAGGGAGTTGGGGCCAACGTCCTGACTTTC
CDR3: CASSPQGVGANVLTF
V: TRBV7-9
size: .
D: .
J: TRBJ2-6

DNA: TGCGCCAGCAGCCCCAGGCGACAGGGTAACGAGCAGTACTTC
CDR3: CASSPRRQGNEQYF
V: TRBV5-1
size: .
D: TRBD1
J: TRBJ2-7

DNA: TGCGCCAGCAGCGGGTACGGGGGAGAGACCCAGTACTTC
CDR3: CASSGYGGETQYF
V: TRBV5-1
size: once
D: .
J: TRBJ2-5

DNA: TGTGCCTGGACCCGGGACTTCTACAATGAGCAGTTCTTC
CDR3: CAWTRDFYNEQFF
V: TRBV30
size: once
D: .
J: TRBJ2-1

DNA: TGTGCCAGCCATCGGAGAACTGAAGCTTTCTTT
CDR3: CASHRRTEAFF
V: TRBV5-6
size: .
D: .
J: TRBJ1-1

DNA: TGCAGCGTTCGCGAGGAGACCCAGTACTTC
CDR3: CSVREETQYF
V: TRBV29-1
size: .
D: .
J: TRBJ2-5

DNA: TGCGCCAGCAGCTTGGAACTAGCCTATAGCACAGATACGCAGTATTTT
CDR3: CASSLELAYSTDTQYF
V: TRBV5-1
size: .
D: .
J: TRBJ2-3

DNA: TGTGCCATCTCGGAGGCTGAGGGCATTCAGTACTTC
CDR3: CAISEAEGIQYF
V: TRBV10-3
size: few
D: .
J: TRBJ2-4

DNA: TGTGCCAGCAGTCCCGGACAGGGGAGGACTGAAGCTTTCTTT
CDR3: CASSPGQGRTEAFF
V: TRBV7-3
size: .
D: TRBD1
J: TRBJ1-1

DNA: TGCAGCGTCAACAGGGGGATGAACACTGAAGCTTTCTTT
CDR3: CSVNRGMNTEAFF
V: TRBV29-1
size: .
D: TRBD1
J: TRBJ1-1

DNA: TGCGCCAGCAGTCCTCAGGGAACTGCCTACGAGCAGTACTTC
CDR3: CASSPQGTAYEQYF
V: TRBV5-1
size: .
D: .
J: TRBJ2-7

DNA: TGTGCCAGCAGCGCGACAGGGGCCAGCAATGAGCAGTTCTTC
CDR3: CASSATGASNEQFF
V: TRBV2
size: .
D: TRBD1
J: TRBJ2-1

DNA: TGTGCCATCCCGGCGACAGCCCCGTTTAACTATGGCTACACCTTC
CDR3: CAIPATAPFNYGYTF
V: TRBV10-3
size: .
D: .
J: TRBJ1-2

DNA: TGTGCCAGCACCCCTTCTGAGCAGGGGAGCACAGATACGCAGTATTTT
CDR3: CASTPSEQGSTDTQYF
V: TRBV21-1
size: .
D: .
J: TRBJ2-3

DNA: TGTGCCTGGAGTGGGCCGGTGAGCTCTGGGGCCAACGTCCTGACTTTC
CDR3: CAWSGPVSSGANVLTF
V: TRBV30
size: few
D: .
J: TRBJ2-6

DNA: TGTGCCAGCAGTTACTCCTCGGGTACGCAGTATTTT
CDR3: CASSYSSGTQYF
V: TRBV6-5
size: .
D: .
J: TRBJ2-3

DNA: TGCGCCAGCAGCCACGAGGCAGGATCCTCCTACGAGCAGTACTTC
CDR3: CASSHEAGSSYEQYF
V: TRBV4-3
size: few
D: .
J: TRBJ2-7

DNA: TGTGCCAGCTCACCACTCTTTACGGGTGGGGAGACCCAGTACTTC
CDR3: CASSPLFTGGETQYF
V: TRBV18
size: once
D: .
J: TRBJ2-5

DNA: TGCAGCGGGGGACAGGGGAATGAAAAACTGTTTTTT
CDR3: CSGGQGNEKLFF
V: TRBV29-1
size: .
D: TRBD1
J: TRBJ1-4

DNA: TGTGCCACCCGGACTAGCGGGGACTACAATGAGCAGTTCTTC
CDR3: CATRTSGDYNEQFF
V: TRBV10-3
size: .
D: TRBD2
J: TRBJ2-1

DNA: TGTGCCTGGAGTGCTCAATGGGGTTCTGGAAACACCATATATTTT
CDR3: CAWSAQWGSGNTIYF
V: TRBV30
size: .
D: .
J: TRBJ1-3

DNA: TGTGCCTGGAGCCTCGGAGCGGGGCAAGAGACCCAGTACTTC
CDR3: CAWSLGAGQETQYF
V: TRBV30
size: .
D: TRBD2
J: TRBJ2-5

DNA: TGTGCCAGCAGCGTAGACCCCCCTCAGGGGGCCAAAAACATTCAGTACTTC
CDR3: CASSVDPPQGAKNIQYF
V: TRBV9
size: .
D: .
J: TRBJ2-4

DNA: TGCGCCAGCAGTTCGCAGACAGAGACCCAGTACTTC
CDR3: CASSSQTETQYF
V: TRBV5-1
size: few
D: .
J: TRBJ2-5

DNA: TGCAGCGTTGCCCCTCGGAGGGAGAACACTGAAGCTTTCTTT
CDR3: CSVAPRRENTEAFF
V: TRBV29-1
size: .
D: .
J: TRBJ1-1

DNA: TGTGCCTGGGCAGAGACGGTAAACACTGAAGCTTTCTTT
CDR3: CAWAETVNTEAFF
V: TRBV30
size: few
D: .
J: TRBJ1-1

DNA: TGTGCCAGCAGTTGGGACACCCGAGGGACCCAGTACTTC
CDR3: CASSWDTRGTQYF
V: TRBV6-5
size: .
D: .
J: TRBJ2-5

DNA: TGTGCCAGCAGTGAAGTGACAGGGGAAGCTTTCTTT
CDR3: CASSEVTGEAFF
V: TRBV6-1
size: .
D: TRBD1
J: TRBJ1-1

DNA: TGTGCTAGCAGCTTATTAAACCAAGAGACCCAGTACTTC
CDR3: CASSLLNQETQYF
V: TRBV7-7
size: .
D: .
J: TRBJ2-5

DNA: TGTGCCAGCAGCTCGGGCCCCCCACAGGAGACCCAGTACTTC
CDR3: CASSSGPPQETQYF
V: TRBV5-6
size: .
D: .
J: TRBJ2-5

DNA: TGTGCCAGTAGTATCCGGGGGAACTACGAGCAGTACTTC
CDR3: CASSIRGNYEQYF
V: TRBV19
size: .
D: .
J: TRBJ2-7